Below, one TCR beta chain is given with its context. The antigen is not known. TCR alpha and TCR beta cDNA libraries carrying sample barcodes and UMIs were produced by 5'RACE using constant-segment primers. TCRdb re-called the 5' RACE reads with MiXCR, one entry per CDR3 protein. Here the sample spans roughly 560,000 distinct CDR3 sequences, 20% being singletons. This sample was taken from a study of T-cell memory formation after mild COVID-19. The germline V gene encodes CDR1 SGHVS and CDR2 FNYEAQ. Trimming cost V 4 bases and J 4 bases; bases outside gene matches: 13. The CDR3 runs 16 residues. Notes on the study in general: Memory sampled before infection contained some responding clones, suggesting cross-reactive memory joined. Clones that contracted from day 15 to 85 had balanced CD4/CD8; later expanders were CD4+ biased.

The receptor's source is an adult woman who had mild COVID-19 (a few samples of this study predate the infection). Cell type and time point are not known. Sequencing was performed on PBMCs or a T cell subset sorted from them (not recorded which). V gene TRBV7-6 combines with J gene TRBJ2-7; 7 bases map to TRBD1. In nucleotides, the CDR3 is TGTGCCAGCAGCTCCGGACCTGCCGGGACAGAGTACGAGCAGTACTTC. It codes for CASSSGPAGTEYEQYF.